The 3 T cell receptor beta chains presented below share a single source sample, sequenced in a study of beta chain features in type 1 diabetes. The authors reverse transcribed all of the isolated RNA, so sequencing captured expressed TCRB transcripts. Produced via immunoSEQ multiplex PCR; TCRdb's table is partial and in-frame only. The top ten clones hold roughly 7% of a sample with 250,000 to 350,000 clones, less than 15% of them seen once. Sequencing was performed on central memory CD4+ T cells from blood. These receptors were taken from a man younger than 40 in good health.

The rearrangement uses TRBV9 and TRBJ2-5, with D possibly matching TRBD1 (5 bases). The ends were cut back, 3 bases at V and 4 bases at J, with 13 bases in the middle. Germline V gene lookup returns CDR1 SGDLS and CDR2 YYNGEE. This CDR3 region has 14 residues. CDR3 residues: CASSGGIYRETQYF. The DNA for the CDR3 is TGTGCCAGCAGCGGGGGCATTTACCGAGAGACCCAGTACTTC.

The chain is built from TRBV7-6 and TRBJ2-2, with D possibly being TRBD2 (6 bases). Per the germline V gene, CDR1 is SGHVS and CDR2 is FNYEAQ. V lost 1 base and J lost 1, with 13 bases in between. This CDR3 has 17 residues. CDR3 DNA: TGTGCCAGCAGCTTAGTTGGGGCGGGGCTGAACACCGGGGAGCTGTTTTTT. It codes for CASSLVGAGLNTGELFF.

The rearrangement uses TRBV6-1 and TRBJ1-4; tentatively, D is TRBD1 (6 bases). Germline lookup yields CDR1 MNHNS and CDR2 SASEGT. V was cut by 3 bases and J by 0 bases, with 14 bases left in between. This CDR3 comprises 17 residues. The CDR3 DNA sequence: TGTGCCAGCAGTGATCGGGGGCTGGGGGCAACTAATGAAAAACTGTTTTTT. Residues: CASSDRGLGATNEKLFF.